The 26 T cell receptor beta chains given below trace back to one sample, sequenced in a study of regulatory T cells in long-lasting Graves disease (dated by TCRdb to about 2021). Library generation was performed with multiplex PCR. This sample was sequenced with an Illumina HiSeq 4000. TCR beta libraries were built with iRepertoire HTBI primers and Arm-PCR amplification of CDR3 regions. Using fastp at Q25 and MiXCR, TCRdb reprocessed the public reads and kept productive beta chains. Every entry covers one CDR3 protein and lists the most common genes and DNA from its rows. This sample holds a few hundred thousand distinct CDR3 sequences; roughly a sixth were observed only once. Just under 30% of the sample lies in the top ten. Taken with the paper, the label for time point translates to: newly diagnosed GD, antithyroid drugs for less than 3 months. RNA was extracted from PBMCs in TRIzol for both TCR sequencing and RNA sequencing.

These data were likewise used in another study, on T cells in Graves' hyperthyroidism and ophthalmopathy.

Specimen: peripheral blood mononuclear cells (PBMCs), collected at new diagnosis, from a patient treated with antithyroid drugs. These TCRs come from a man in his forties with Graves disease. Donor details come from another sample of the same person, matched by shared clones.

Many counts were recorded for this clonotype. V is TRBV7-2 and J is TRBJ2-1, with 7 bases lining up with TRBD2. CDR3 length equals 15 residues. Losses at the gene ends were 4 bases for V and 4 bases for J; bases not matched to a gene: 7. The germline V gene encodes CDR1 SGHTA and CDR2 FQGNSA. The CDR3 protein is CASSSLVGGYNEQFF. CDR3 nucleotide sequence: TGTGCCAGCAGCTCCCTTGTCGGGGGGTACAATGAGCAGTTCTTC.

In this sample, this clonotype turned up many times. The CDR3 loop is CASSLGQENIQYF. In DNA form, the CDR3 reads TGTGCCAGCAGCTTGGGTCAGGAAAACATTCAGTACTTC. The V and J genes are TRBV5-5 and TRBJ2-4; D not resolved. The CDR3 sequence is 13 residues long. In germline, CDR1 is SGHKS, CDR2 YYEKEE (reference sequence). V dropped 0 bases and J dropped 5 bases, with 6 bases sitting between them.

This clonotype was counted ten times or more. V gene TRBV5-1 combines with J gene TRBJ2-2, with TRBD1 matching 7 bases. Germline CDR1 and CDR2: SGHRS and YFSETQ. V lost 4 bases, J lost 4 bases, and 10 bases stayed unmatched. The CDR3 extends over 16 amino acids. In DNA form, the CDR3 reads TGCGCCAGCAGCCCGAACAGGGGCGGCGGCACCGGGGAGCTGTTTTTT. It encodes CASSPNRGGGTGELFF.

The chain couples TRBV6-1 to TRBJ2-3, with 9 bases fitting TRBD2. The closer fit of TRBJ2-1 to the DNA end suggests the J call may be wrong. There are 14 residues in the CDR3. Germline V gene sequence: CDR1 MNHNS, CDR2 SASEGT. As DNA, the CDR3 is TGTGCCAGCAGCTGGACTAGCGTTGGGGGATTGCAGTTCTTC. Encoded protein: CASSWTSVGGLQFF.

With regard to this clonotype: Being one base from a much bigger clone, this may be a read error. The conserved final phenylalanine or tryptophan is absent from the CDR3, which likely points to a read error. CDR3 sequence: CASRQSYGYTS. CDR3 nucleotides: TGTGCCAGCAGACAGAGCTATGGCTACACCTCC. The chain joins TRBV2 to TRBJ1-2; D remains ambiguous. The CDR3 length is 11 residues. Looked up from germline, CDR1 is SNHLY and CDR2 is FYNNEI. V lost 6 bases, J lost 4 bases, and 6 bases lay in between.

This clonotype was recorded at least ten times. The V call is TRBV7-2, the J call TRBJ2-3; 9 bases are a match to TRBD2. This CDR3 comprises 16 residues. Germline V lookup: CDR1 SGHTA, CDR2 FQGNSA. J gave up 7 bases and V 1 base, and 9 bases lay outside the gene matches. As DNA, the CDR3 is TGTGCCAGCAGCTTAGAGGCGCGGGGGGGCCTACATACGCAGTATTTT. It codes for CASSLEARGGLHTQYF.

CDR3 in amino acids: CASSSYSGGPNTQYF. The CDR3 DNA is TGTGCCAGCAGTTCCTATAGCGGGGGACCCAATACGCAGTATTTT. V and J are TRBV6-2 or TRBV6-3 and TRBJ2-3; 9 bases align to TRBD2. Germline lookup yields CDR1 MNHEY and CDR2 SVGEGT. V dropped 4 bases and J dropped 7; count of bases not matched to a gene: 9. This CDR3 has 15 amino acids.

As regards this clonotype: Possible read error: a much larger clone is one base away. The chain recombines TRBV6-2 or TRBV6-3 with TRBJ2-5, with TRBD2 identical over 9 bases. Germline V gives CDR1 MNHEY, CDR2 SVGEGT. The CDR3 consists of 14 residues. The V and J ends lost 8 bases and 3 bases, in that order; junction bases with no gene match: 7. This CDR3 is CASLQRGVEETQYF. The CDR3 nucleotides read TGTGCCAGCTTACAGCGGGGGGTCGAAGAGACCCAGTACTTC.

This clonotype was found many times. This chain links TRBV6-9 with TRBJ2-2, with D uncertain. The ends were cut back, 3 bases at V and 6 bases at J, with 8 bases in the middle. This CDR3 contains 13 residues. Germline V gives CDR1 MNHGY, CDR2 SVAAGI. CDR3 region: CASSYIGAGELFF. DNA of the CDR3: TGTGCCAGCAGTTACATCGGCGCCGGGGAGCTGTTTTTT.

The rearrangement uses TRBV6-2 or TRBV6-3 and TRBJ1-2, with 9 bases identical to TRBD1. Trimming took 5 bases from V and 6 from J; bases not matched to a gene: 7. Germline V CDR1 and CDR2: MNHEY, SVGEGT. The CDR3 has 14 amino acids. The CDR3 is CASSEAYRGHGYTF. CDR3 DNA sequence: TGTGCCAGCAGTGAAGCTTACAGGGGGCATGGCTACACCTTC.

At least ten counts were recorded for this clonotype. This chain joins TRBV10-1 and TRBJ2-3, with D possibly being TRBD1 (5 bases). The length of the CDR3 is 13 residues. Germline loops: CDR1 WNHNN, CDR2 SYGVQD (reference sequence). Deletions cut 4 bases from V and 9 bases from J, with 14 bases between. CDR3 region: CASSGGQAATQYF. Written as DNA, the CDR3 is TGCGCCAGCAGTGGGGGCCAGGCGGCCACGCAGTATTTT.

The genes are TRBV5-4 and TRBJ2-7; TRBD2 matches at 13 bases. CDR1 and CDR2 (germline): SGHNT, YYREEE (reference sequence). The CDR3 is made up of 14 amino acids. With 7 bases clipped from V and 4 bases from J, the junction kept 5 bases outside the gene matches. CDR3 bases: TGTGCCAGCGGAACTAGCGGGGGGGCTTACGAGCAGTACTTC. The encoded protein is CASGTSGGAYEQYF.

A note on this clonotype: A far larger clone differs by one base, so this is likely a read error. The CDR3 bases are TGTGCCAGCAGCCCTCAGTTTAGCAGACACTACGGGCAGTACTTC. Translating it yields CASSPQFSRHYGQYF. This chain links TRBV7-2 with TRBJ2-3; D gene unclear. The tail of the sequence fits TRBJ2-7 better, so the J call may be wrong. Germline values: CDR1 SGHTA, CDR2 FQGNSA. The CDR3 is 15 residues long.

At least ten counts were recorded for this clonotype. The rearrangement links TRBV12-3 or TRBV12-4 to TRBJ1-5; tentative D call: TRBD1 (6 bases). The CDR3 is 15 residues long. V lost 5 bases and J lost 0, with 11 bases in between. In nucleotides, the CDR3 is TGTGCCAGCAGTACCAGACAGGCTAGCAATCAGCCCCAGCATTTT. Protein sequence: CASSTRQASNQPQHF.

This clonotype was observed many times. The J gene is TRBJ2-5, the V gene TRBV9; D tentatively fits TRBD1 or TRBD2 (5 bases each). Trimming shortened V by 2 bases and J by 5 bases, and 10 bases separated the two germline ends. The CDR3 has 13 amino acids. Germline assignment: CDR1 SGDLS and CDR2 YYNGEE. CDR3 nucleotides: TGTGCCAGCAGCGTCTCAGGGACGGAGACCCAGTACTTC. As protein: CASSVSGTETQYF.

The rearrangement uses TRBV4-1 and TRBJ1-5, with 7 bases that match TRBD1. The CDR3 covers 17 residues. Germline V gives CDR1 MGHRA, CDR2 YSYEKL. Trimming took 0 bases from V and 0 from J; bases not matched to a gene: 5. Written as DNA, the CDR3 is TGCGCCAGCAGCCAAGATTTCAGGGGGTATAGCAATCAGCCCCAGCATTTT. Translation: CASSQDFRGYSNQPQHF.

This clonotype was counted many times. The rearrangement joins TRBV6-7 to TRBJ2-7; 9 bases are shared with TRBD1. TRBV6-7 is labeled an ORF, and its function is uncertain. The CDR3 has 17 amino acids. Trimming cost V 0 bases and J 1 base; bases outside gene matches: 7. CDR3 loop: CASSYSRGTGRSYEQYF. CDR3 coding DNA: TGTGCCAGCAGTTACTCACGGGGGACAGGGAGGTCCTACGAGCAGTACTTC.

This clonotype was counted ten times or more. The chain recombines TRBV20-1 with TRBJ2-7; the D gene is possibly TRBD2 (6 bases). Germline lookup yields CDR1 DFQATT and CDR2 SNEGSKA (reference sequence). V lost 6 bases and J lost 6, with 24 bases in between. The CDR3 is 15 amino acids. The CDR3 spells CSARQPGTYQSEQYF. In DNA, the CDR3 is TGCAGTGCCAGGCAGCCCGGGACTTACCAAAGCGAGCAGTACTTC.

This clonotype was recorded at least ten times. This rearrangement joins TRBV11-2 to TRBJ2-5; TRBD1 or TRBD2 may be the D gene (5 bases each). The CDR3 is made up of 16 amino acids. Germline V gene data show CDR1 as SGHAT and CDR2 as FQNNGV. The V and J ends lost 2 bases and 9 bases respectively, with 22 bases between them. Written as DNA, the CDR3 is TGTGCCAGCAGCTTACCTTCCGGGACGACGGTTTTGTCCCAGTACTTC. The encoded protein is CASSLPSGTTVLSQYF.

The rearrangement joins TRBV6-1 to TRBJ2-3, with 7 bases fitting TRBD1. The germline gives CDR1 MNHNS, CDR2 SASEGT. The CDR3 is 16 residues long. V lost 5 bases, J lost 2 bases, and 10 bases stayed unmatched. The CDR3 bases are TGTGCCAGCAGTCACGGGTCGGGACAGATCACAGATACGCAGTATTTT. Protein sequence: CASSHGSGQITDTQYF.

This clonotype was seen ten or more times. The genes are TRBV30 and TRBJ2-7; D assignment may be TRBD1 or TRBD2 (5 bases each). V was clipped by 5 bases and J by 0 bases, with 14 bases between them. Per the germline V gene, CDR1 is GTSNPN and CDR2 is SVGIG (reference sequence). CDR3 size: 14 residues. The CDR3, as DNA: TGTGCCTGGGATCCGGGGCTGAGCTCCTACGAGCAGTACTTC. It encodes CAWDPGLSSYEQYF.

This clonotype was detected ten times or more. This sequence joins TRBV28 and TRBJ2-4; D may match TRBD1 or TRBD2 (6 bases each). Trimming shortened V by 3 bases and J by 0 bases, and 9 bases separated the two germline ends. This CDR3 region has 15 residues. Germline V gene lookup returns CDR1 MDHEN and CDR2 SYDVKM. The CDR3 bases are TGTGCCAGCAGTTTCGAGGGGGGAGCCAAAAACATTCAGTACTTC. Its protein product is CASSFEGGAKNIQYF.

In its sample, this clonotype was seen many times. The chain is built from TRBV12-3 or TRBV12-4 and TRBJ1-2; D is ambiguous. The V end was cut by 3 bases, the J end by 7 bases, with 6 bases between. This CDR3 has 11 residues. The CDR3 is CASSFVGGYTF. The CDR3, as DNA: TGTGCCAGCAGTTTTGTCGGTGGCTACACCTTC.

This clonotype was counted ten times or more. The chain has TRBV7-9 and TRBJ2-3, with 7 bases fitting TRBD1. The CDR3 consists of 16 residues. Germline V gives CDR1 SEHNR, CDR2 FQNEAQ (reference sequence). The ends lost 3 bases at V and 3 bases at J; junction bases unmatched: 9. The CDR3 protein is CASSFLEGAVTDTQYF. The CDR3 bases are TGTGCCAGCAGCTTTCTCGAGGGGGCCGTTACAGATACGCAGTATTTT. The complete variable domain, with remaining parts taken from reference TRBV7-9 and TRBJ2-3, reads DTGVSQNPRHKITKRGQNVTFRCDPISEHNRLYWYRQTLGQGPEFLTYFQNEAQLEKSRLLSDRFSAERPKGSFSTLEIQRTEQGDSAMYLCASSFLEGAVTDTQYFGPGTRLTVL.

This chain uses TRBV6-1 with TRBJ1-6; D is undetermined. Germline V CDR1 and CDR2: MNHNS, SASEGT. CDR3 length: 14 residues. The V gene lost 0 bases and the J gene lost 5 bases, with 5 bases spanning the gap. The CDR3, as DNA: TGTGCCAGCAGTGAAGCACAGAATAATTCACCCCTCCACTTT. Translating gives CASSEAQNNSPLHF.

This clonotype turned up a few times. This rearrangement joins TRBV5-6 to TRBJ2-7; the match to TRBD1 covers 10 bases. From germline, CDR1 is SGHDT and CDR2 YYEEEE. The junction had 4 bases not matched to a gene; V was cut back by 4 bases and J by 3 bases. The CDR3 has 14 residues. The CDR3 coding sequence is TGTGCCAGCAGCAAAGACAGGGGGCGCTACGAGCAGTACTTC. This codes for CASSKDRGRYEQYF.